These 14 T cell receptor beta chains came from one sample sequenced in a study of blood T cells in healthy people across ages. A second 7 to 11 cycle PCR used barcoded and J-beta primers. TCRdb re-called the 5' RACE reads through MiXCR, storing one row per CDR3 protein. The table records 1,800,000 or so distinct CDR3 sequences, approximately 40% of them present only once. The sequenced sample consisted of blood. The origin of the receptors is a human donor in good health.

The chain uses TRBV15 and TRBJ1-1, with TRBD1 matching 7 bases. The CDR3 spans 13 residues. The V segment lost 4 bases and the J segment 9 bases; nucleotides outside the gene matches: 8. The germline CDR1 and CDR2 sequences are LNHNV and YYDKDF (reference sequence). CDR3 region: CATSTGPGQQAFF. The CDR3 bases are TGTGCCACCAGCACGGGTCCGGGACAGCAAGCTTTCTTT.

There are a few counts of this clonotype. V is TRBV5-5 and J is TRBJ1-4, with D possibly being TRBD1 (5 bases). This CDR3 is 14 amino acids long. Trimming took off 0 bases at V and 7 bases at J, with 10 bases between the two ends. Germline values: CDR1 SGHKS, CDR2 YYEKEE (reference sequence). The CDR3 reads CASSLGGFGEKLFF. The CDR3, as DNA: TGTGCCAGCAGCTTGGGGGGCTTCGGTGAAAAACTGTTTTTT. The whole variable domain, filled in from reference TRBV5-5 and TRBJ1-4, reads DAGVTQSPTHLIKTRGQQVTLRCSPISGHKSVSWYQQVLGQGPQFIFQYYEKEERGRGNFPDRFSARQFPNYSSELNVNALLLGDSALYLCASSLGGFGEKLFFGSGTQLSVL.

The chain's CDR3 is CSARGRTFNTEAFF. CDR3 sequence (DNA): TGCAGTGCTAGGGGCCGGACGTTTAACACTGAAGCTTTCTTT. This chain links TRBV20-1 with TRBJ1-1, with D unclear. V lost 3 bases to trimming and J lost 2 bases, with 13 bases between them. Per germline, CDR1 DFQATT and CDR2 SNEGSKA (reference sequence). The CDR3 extends over 14 amino acids.

This chain uses TRBV6-6 with TRBJ2-3; D possibly corresponds to TRBD2 (6 bases). Trimming took 4 bases from V and 0 from J, leaving 11 bases between them. Germline-derived CDR1 and CDR2 are MNHNY and SVGAGI (reference sequence). The CDR3 extends over 15 amino acids. CDR3 sequence: CASSLADPSTDTQYF. CDR3 bases: TGTGCCAGCAGTTTAGCGGACCCAAGCACAGATACGCAGTATTTT.

J is TRBJ1-1 and V is TRBV29-1; D unresolved. Germline V gene lookup returns CDR1 SQVTM and CDR2 ANQGSEA. CDR3 length: 13 residues. V gave up 7 bases and J gave up 2 bases, with 14 bases separating them. Here the CDR3 reads CSALSVVNTEAFF. The DNA for the CDR3 is TGCAGCGCATTATCAGTGGTTAACACTGAAGCTTTCTTT.

The V gene is TRBV7-2, the J gene TRBJ2-4; TRBD1 agrees at 7 bases. The length of the CDR3 is 14 residues. CDR1 SGHTA and CDR2 FQGNSA come from the germline V gene. V dropped 7 bases and J dropped 6; count of bases not matched to a gene: 9. The CDR3, as DNA: TGTGCCAGCAACTTTAGACAGGGTGGAAACATTCAGTACTTC. It encodes CASNFRQGGNIQYF.

The rearrangement links TRBV9 to TRBJ2-7; a weak D match, TRBD2 (7 bases). The germline V gene has CDR1 SGDLS and CDR2 YYNGEE. The CDR3 covers 14 residues. V dropped 4 bases and J dropped 3 bases, with 14 bases sitting between them. The CDR3 sequence: CASSSRGAVYEQYF. The CDR3, as DNA: TGTGCCAGCAGCTCACGGGGGGCCGTCTACGAGCAGTACTTC.

V usage is TRBV20-1 and J usage is TRBJ2-7; D is uncertain. V was clipped by 3 bases and J by 9 bases, with 21 bases between them. This CDR3 spans 14 amino acids. Germline loops: CDR1 DFQATT, CDR2 SNEGSKA (reference sequence). The CDR3 loop reads CSASAAGDCGGQYF. In DNA, the CDR3 is TGCAGTGCTAGCGCCGCTGGGGATTGCGGCGGGCAGTACTTC.

J is TRBJ2-1 and V is TRBV4-3; unclear D gene. The CDR3 runs 15 residues. V shed 0 bases and J shed 8 bases, with 14 bases lying between them. Germline CDR1 is LGHNA and CDR2 is YSLEER. The CDR3 bases are TGCGCCAGCAGCCAAGAGGTCTCTGGGATGTATGAGCAGTTCTTC. Residues: CASSQEVSGMYEQFF.

About this clonotype itself: Possible read error: a much larger clone is one base away. The V and J genes are TRBV10-3 and TRBJ2-7; the D gene is possibly TRBD1 (5 bases). The CDR3 is made up of 15 amino acids. Germline CDR1 and CDR2: ENHRY and SYGVKD. The CDR3 spells CVISGEWTFAYEQYF. The CDR3 region has the DNA TGTGTCATCAGTGGCGAATGGACATTTGCCTACGAGCAGTACTTC.

This clonotype has a handful of counts. The chain links TRBV4-2 to TRBJ2-1; D unresolved. Trimming cost V 2 bases and J 6 bases, with 14 bases left between them. The CDR3 is made up of 15 amino acids. CDR1 is LGHNA, CDR2 YNFKEQ, per germline. CDR3: CASSQRALLGNEQFF. CDR3 coding DNA: TGTGCCAGCAGCCAACGCGCACTCTTAGGCAATGAGCAGTTCTTC.

This clonotype was seen at least ten times. V and J are TRBV7-2 and TRBJ2-5; D remains unclear. This CDR3 has 10 amino acids. CDR1 SGHTA and CDR2 FQGNSA come from the germline V gene. V was pared by 1 base and J by 9 bases, with 3 bases between. The CDR3 nucleotides read TGTGCCAGCAGCTTAGGGGCCCAGTACTTC. This sequence encodes CASSLGAQYF.

The chain has TRBV7-2 and TRBJ2-3, with 11 bases identical to TRBD1. The ends lost 4 bases at V and 5 bases at J; junction bases unmatched: 5. The germline V gene encodes CDR1 SGHTA and CDR2 FQGNSA. The CDR3 sequence is 15 residues long. CDR3 sequence: CASSWTGGEGDTQYF. In nucleotides, the CDR3 is TGTGCCAGCAGCTGGACAGGGGGCGAGGGAGATACGCAGTATTTT.

The genes are TRBV9 and TRBJ1-2; a weak D match, TRBD1 (6 bases). The CDR3 is made up of 15 amino acids. The V end lost 3 bases, the J end lost 0 bases, and 12 bases lay between the germline ends. Per the germline V gene, CDR1 is SGDLS and CDR2 is YYNGEE. The CDR3 coding sequence is TGTGCCAGCAGCGGATCACAGGGAGCTAACTATGGCTACACCTTC. Protein product: CASSGSQGANYGYTF. Looking up the rest from reference TRBV9 and TRBJ1-2 gives the full variable domain: DSGVTQTPKHLITATGQRVTLRCSPRSGDLSVYWYQQSLDQGLQFLIQYYNGEERAKGNILERFSAQQFPDLHSELNLSSLELGDSALYFCASSGSQGANYGYTFGSGTRLTVV.